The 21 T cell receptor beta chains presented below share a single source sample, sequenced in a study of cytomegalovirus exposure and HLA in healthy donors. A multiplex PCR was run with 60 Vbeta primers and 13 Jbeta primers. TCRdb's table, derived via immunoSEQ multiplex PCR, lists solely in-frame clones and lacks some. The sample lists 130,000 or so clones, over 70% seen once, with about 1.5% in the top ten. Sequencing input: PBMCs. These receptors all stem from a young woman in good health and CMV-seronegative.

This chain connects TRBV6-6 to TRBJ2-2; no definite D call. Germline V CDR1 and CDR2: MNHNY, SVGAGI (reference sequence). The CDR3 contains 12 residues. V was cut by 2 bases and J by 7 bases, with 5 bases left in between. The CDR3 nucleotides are TGTGCCAGCAGTTACATCAGCGGGGAGCTGTTTTTT. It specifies CASSYISGELFF.

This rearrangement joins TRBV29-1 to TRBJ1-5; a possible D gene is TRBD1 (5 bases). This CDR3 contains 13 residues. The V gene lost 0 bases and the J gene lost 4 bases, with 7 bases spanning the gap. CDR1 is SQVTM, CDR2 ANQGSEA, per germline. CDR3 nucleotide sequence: TGCAGCGTTGAAGAGGGGGGGAATCAGCCCCAGCATTTT. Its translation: CSVEEGGNQPQHF.

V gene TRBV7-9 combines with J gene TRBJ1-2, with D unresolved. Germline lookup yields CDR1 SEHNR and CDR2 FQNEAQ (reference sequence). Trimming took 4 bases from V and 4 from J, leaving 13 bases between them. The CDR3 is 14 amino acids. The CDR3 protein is CASSSNVVSYGYTF. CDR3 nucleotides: TGTGCCAGCAGCTCCAATGTAGTGTCCTATGGCTACACCTTC.

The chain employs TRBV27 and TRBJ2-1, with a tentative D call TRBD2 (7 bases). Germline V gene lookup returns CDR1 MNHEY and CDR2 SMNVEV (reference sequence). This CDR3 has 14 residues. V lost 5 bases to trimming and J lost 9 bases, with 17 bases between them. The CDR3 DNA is TGTGCCAGCAGTCGAGGGGGGGTCAGAGTTGAGCAGTTCTTC. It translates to CASSRGGVRVEQFF.

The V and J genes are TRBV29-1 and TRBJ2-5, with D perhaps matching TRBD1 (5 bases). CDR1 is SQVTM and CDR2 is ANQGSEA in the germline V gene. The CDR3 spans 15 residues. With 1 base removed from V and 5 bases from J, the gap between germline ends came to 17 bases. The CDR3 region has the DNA TGCAGCGTTGAAGCCCCGGCAGGGTTGATGGAGACCCAGTACTTC. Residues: CSVEAPAGLMETQYF.

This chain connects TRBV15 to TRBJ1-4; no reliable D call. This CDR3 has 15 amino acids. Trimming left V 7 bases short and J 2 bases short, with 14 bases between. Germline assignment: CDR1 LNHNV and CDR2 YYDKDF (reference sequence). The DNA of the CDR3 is TGTGCCACCACCCGCCCGGGAGGGACTAATGAAAAACTGTTTTTT. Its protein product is CATTRPGGTNEKLFF.

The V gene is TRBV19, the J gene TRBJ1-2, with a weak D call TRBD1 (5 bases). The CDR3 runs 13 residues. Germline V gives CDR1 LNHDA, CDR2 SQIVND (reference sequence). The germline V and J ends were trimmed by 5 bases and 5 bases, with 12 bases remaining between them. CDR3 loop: CASSFSTAYGYTF. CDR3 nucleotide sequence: TGTGCCAGTAGTTTTTCGACAGCATATGGCTACACCTTC.

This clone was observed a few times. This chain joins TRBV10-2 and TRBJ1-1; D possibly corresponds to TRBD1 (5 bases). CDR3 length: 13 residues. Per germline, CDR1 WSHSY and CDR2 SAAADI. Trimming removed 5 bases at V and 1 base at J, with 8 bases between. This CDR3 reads CASSSDRNTEAFF. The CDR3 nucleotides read TGCGCCAGCAGTTCTGACAGGAACACTGAAGCTTTCTTT.

The CDR3 is CASSYSSGADTGELFF. In DNA form, the CDR3 reads TGTGCCAGCAGTTACTCCAGCGGAGCCGACACCGGGGAGCTGTTTTTT. The chain combines TRBV6-5 with TRBJ2-2; possibly TRBD2 for D (5 bases). This CDR3 region has 16 residues. The V and J ends lost 0 bases and 3 bases respectively, with 11 bases between them. Germline-derived CDR1 and CDR2 are MNHEY and SVGAGI.

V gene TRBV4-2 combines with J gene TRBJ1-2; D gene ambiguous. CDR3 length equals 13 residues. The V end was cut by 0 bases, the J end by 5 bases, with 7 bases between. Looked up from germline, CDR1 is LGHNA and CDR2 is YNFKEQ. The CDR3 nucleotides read TGTGCCAGCAGCCAAGAGGCAGATTATGGCTACACCTTC. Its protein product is CASSQEADYGYTF.

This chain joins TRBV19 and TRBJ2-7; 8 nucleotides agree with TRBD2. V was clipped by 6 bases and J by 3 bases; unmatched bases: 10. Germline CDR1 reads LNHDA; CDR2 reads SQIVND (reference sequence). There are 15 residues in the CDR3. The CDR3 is CASRKTGTSHYEQYF. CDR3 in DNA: TGTGCCAGTAGGAAAACCGGGACTAGTCACTACGAGCAGTACTTC.

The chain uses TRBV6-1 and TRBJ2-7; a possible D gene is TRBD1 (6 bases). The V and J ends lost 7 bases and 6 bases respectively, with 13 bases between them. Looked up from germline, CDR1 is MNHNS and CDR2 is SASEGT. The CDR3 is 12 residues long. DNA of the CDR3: TGTGCCAGCAAGAGGGACACCCCCGAGCAGTACTTC. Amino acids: CASKRDTPEQYF.

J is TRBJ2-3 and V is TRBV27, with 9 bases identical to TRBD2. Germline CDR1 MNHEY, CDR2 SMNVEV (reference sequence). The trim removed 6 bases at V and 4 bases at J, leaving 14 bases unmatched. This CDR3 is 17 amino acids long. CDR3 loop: CASSRGGGSGGADTQYF. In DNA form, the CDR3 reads TGTGCCAGCAGCCGCGGGGGAGGTAGCGGGGGAGCAGATACGCAGTATTTT.

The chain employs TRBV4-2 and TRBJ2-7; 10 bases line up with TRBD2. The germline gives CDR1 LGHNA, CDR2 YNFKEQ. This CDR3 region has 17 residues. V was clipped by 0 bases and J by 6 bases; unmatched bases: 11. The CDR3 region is CASSQEWLAGVVAEQYF. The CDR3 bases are TGTGCCAGCAGCCAAGAATGGCTAGCGGGAGTGGTGGCCGAGCAGTACTTC.

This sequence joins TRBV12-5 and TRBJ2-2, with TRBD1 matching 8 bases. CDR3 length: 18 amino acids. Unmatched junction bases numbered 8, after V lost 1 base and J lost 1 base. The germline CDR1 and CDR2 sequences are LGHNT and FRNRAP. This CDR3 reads CASGLAVIGTGNTGELFF. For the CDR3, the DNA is TGTGCTAGTGGTTTGGCGGTCATTGGGACAGGGAACACCGGGGAGCTGTTTTTT.

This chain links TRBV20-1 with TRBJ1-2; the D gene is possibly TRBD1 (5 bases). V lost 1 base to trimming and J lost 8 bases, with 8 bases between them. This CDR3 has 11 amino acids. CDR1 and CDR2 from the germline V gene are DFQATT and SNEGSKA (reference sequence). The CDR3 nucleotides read TGCAGTGCTAGAGGCCGGGGGGGCTACACCTTC. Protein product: CSARGRGGYTF.

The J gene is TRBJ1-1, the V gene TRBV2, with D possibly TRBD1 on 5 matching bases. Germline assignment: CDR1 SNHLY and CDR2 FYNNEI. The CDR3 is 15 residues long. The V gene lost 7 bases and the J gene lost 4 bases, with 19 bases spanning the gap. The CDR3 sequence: CASMMGYGGGTEAFF. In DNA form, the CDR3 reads TGTGCCAGCATGATGGGTTACGGGGGAGGCACTGAAGCTTTCTTT.

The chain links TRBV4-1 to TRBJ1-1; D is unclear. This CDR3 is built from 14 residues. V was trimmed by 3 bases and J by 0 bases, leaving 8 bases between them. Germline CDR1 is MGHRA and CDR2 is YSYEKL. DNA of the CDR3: TGCGCCAGCAGCCAGGGCACACTGAACACTGAAGCTTTCTTT. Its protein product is CASSQGTLNTEAFF.

The CDR3 nucleotides read TGTGCCAGCAGTCCCCTAGCGGGAGACACCGGGGAGCTGTTTTTT. Translation: CASSPLAGDTGELFF. The chain employs TRBV6-1 and TRBJ2-2; TRBD2 agrees at 10 bases. The ends lost 5 bases at V and 3 bases at J; junction bases unmatched: 3. This CDR3 has 15 residues. CDR1 is MNHNS, CDR2 SASEGT, per germline.

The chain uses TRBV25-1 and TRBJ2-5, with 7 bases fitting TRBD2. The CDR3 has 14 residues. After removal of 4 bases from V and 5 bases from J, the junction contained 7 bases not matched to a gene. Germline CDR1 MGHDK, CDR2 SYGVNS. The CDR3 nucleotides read TGTGCCAGCAGTGTGGCGGGAGCTGGTGAGACCCAGTACTTC. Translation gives CASSVAGAGETQYF.

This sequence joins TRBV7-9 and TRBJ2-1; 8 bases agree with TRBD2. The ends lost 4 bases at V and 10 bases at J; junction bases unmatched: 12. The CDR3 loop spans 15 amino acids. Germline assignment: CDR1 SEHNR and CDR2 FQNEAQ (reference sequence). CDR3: CASSSPGLGRGEQFF. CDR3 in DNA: TGTGCCAGCAGCTCCCCGGGACTAGGGAGGGGGGAGCAGTTCTTC.